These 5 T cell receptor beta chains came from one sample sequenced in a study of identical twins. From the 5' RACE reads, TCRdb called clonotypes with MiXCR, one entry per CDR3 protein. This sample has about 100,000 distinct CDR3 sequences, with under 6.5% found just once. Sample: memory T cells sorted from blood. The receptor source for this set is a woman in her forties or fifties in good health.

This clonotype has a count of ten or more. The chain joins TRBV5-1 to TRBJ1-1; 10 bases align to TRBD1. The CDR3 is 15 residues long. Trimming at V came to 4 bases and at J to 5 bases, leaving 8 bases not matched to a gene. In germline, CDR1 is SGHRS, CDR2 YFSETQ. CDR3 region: CASSPTGGLMTEAFF. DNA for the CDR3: TGCGCCAGCAGCCCGACAGGGGGCCTTATGACTGAAGCTTTCTTT.

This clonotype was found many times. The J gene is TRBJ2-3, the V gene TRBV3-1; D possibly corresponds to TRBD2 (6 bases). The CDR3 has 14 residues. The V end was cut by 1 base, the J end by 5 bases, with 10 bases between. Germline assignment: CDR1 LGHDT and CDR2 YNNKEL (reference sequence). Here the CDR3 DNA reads TGTGCCAGCAGCCAAGCTGGAGGGAAAGATACGCAGTATTTT. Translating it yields CASSQAGGKDTQYF.

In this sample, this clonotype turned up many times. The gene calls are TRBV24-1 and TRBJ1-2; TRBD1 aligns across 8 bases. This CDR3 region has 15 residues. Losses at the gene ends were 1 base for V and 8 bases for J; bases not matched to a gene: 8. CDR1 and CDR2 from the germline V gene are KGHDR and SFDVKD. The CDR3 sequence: CATSDFGTGGDGYTF. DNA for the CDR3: TGTGCCACCAGTGATTTTGGAACAGGGGGTGACGGCTACACCTTC.

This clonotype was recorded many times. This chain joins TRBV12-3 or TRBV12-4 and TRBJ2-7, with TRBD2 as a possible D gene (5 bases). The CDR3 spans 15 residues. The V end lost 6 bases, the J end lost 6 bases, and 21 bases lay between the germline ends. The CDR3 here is CASSFGLQTAGEQYF. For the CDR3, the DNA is TGTGCCAGCAGCTTCGGGCTTCAAACGGCGGGCGAGCAGTACTTC.

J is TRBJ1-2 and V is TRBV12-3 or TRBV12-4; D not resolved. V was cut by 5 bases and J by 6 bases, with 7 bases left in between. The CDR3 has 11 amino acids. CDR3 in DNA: TGTGCCAGCAGTCGGCGAGATGGCTACACCTTC. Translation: CASSRRDGYTF.